This T cell receptor (beta chain) came from a study of OX40 agonist ivuxolimab in advanced cancers. Study-wide context: Six ivuxolimab dose levels, 0.01 to 10 mg/kg, were given intravenously every 2 weeks.

The protocol was immunoSEQ multiplex PCR, while the TCRdb copy is restricted to in-frame clones and leaves out a portion. The sample carries approximately 10,000 clones, approximately 89% recorded once. Trimming shortened V by 6 bases and J by 2 bases, and 22 bases separated the two germline ends. This CDR3 is 17 amino acids long. From germline, CDR1 is KGHSH and CDR2 LQKENI. V usage is TRBV18 and J usage is TRBJ2-5; D is perhaps TRBD1 (5 bases). The sequencing used CD4+ or CD8+ T cells sorted from blood, collected in a trial of the OX40 agonist ivuxolimab. This TCR was recovered from an adult with an advanced solid tumor such as melanoma, head and neck, liver or kidney cancer. The CDR3 nucleotides read TGTGCCAGCTCTCCCGGGTCCCGACAAAAGGGGCAAGAGACCCAGTACTTC. This codes for CASSPGSRQKGQETQYF.